The present TCR beta chain was sequenced within a study of cytomegalovirus exposure and HLA in healthy donors. Regarding the study as a whole: Specificity of a few CMV-associated chains for CMV antigens was verified in vitro. A later analysis linked a missense variant in DCLRE1C to the trimming of TCR beta V and J genes. In a later analysis, HLA-associated TCR beta chains were more clonally expanded than equally common others.

On this clone itself: Its antigen is not identified.

The CDR3 is 15 amino acids. Germline CDR1 is SGHRS and CDR2 is YFSETQ. Trimming pared 0 bases from V and 2 bases from J, leaving 8 bases between. The PCR had 60 Vbeta and 13 Jbeta primers. Some clones are missing from TCRdb's copy, which holds only in-frame ones; the method was immunoSEQ multiplex PCR. The sample has some 120,000 clones; around two thirds are singletons. The sequence was obtained from a woman in her 40s in good health and CMV-seropositive. The chain recombines TRBV5-1 with TRBJ2-2; D call uncertain. The sample taken for sequencing was PBMCs. The CDR3 is CASSLDSPNTGELFF. The DNA for the CDR3 is TGCGCCAGCAGCTTGGACTCCCCCAACACCGGGGAGCTGTTTTTT.